This passage covers 6 T cell receptor beta chains from one sample sequenced in a study of blood T cell repertoires in COVID-19. Sequenced by immunoSEQ multiplex PCR; TCRdb stores in-frame clones only, minus some. Among 150,000 to 200,000 clones listed, around 91% were seen once. Material: peripheral blood. The source of these receptors is a man aged 50 or older with acute or convalescent COVID-19.

As DNA, the CDR3 is TGTGCCAGCTGTTCGGGGACAGGATTTAACACTGAAGCTTTCTTT. Its protein product is CASCSGTGFNTEAFF. This chain uses TRBV18 with TRBJ1-1; 8 bases align to TRBD1. Germline trimming cut 7 bases from V and 2 bases from J; bases unmatched to any gene: 9. Germline CDR1 and CDR2: KGHSH and LQKENI. The CDR3 spans 15 residues.

This chain links TRBV5-1 with TRBJ1-2, with 11 bases aligning to TRBD1. The germline CDR1 and CDR2 sequences are SGHRS and YFSETQ. V shed 4 bases and J 8 bases; nucleotides not matched to a gene: 4. The CDR3 totals 13 residues. As DNA, the CDR3 is TGCGCCAGCAGCGGGGGACAGGGGGAGGGCTACACCTTC. This translates into CASSGGQGEGYTF.

CDR3 bases: TGTGCCAGCAGCCCCCCCCTGAGCGGGGAGGCTCTTGGAAACACCATATATTTT. Its protein product is CASSPPLSGEALGNTIYF. V usage is TRBV9 and J usage is TRBJ1-3; D unclear. V shed 4 bases and J shed 3 bases, with 23 bases lying between them. This CDR3 has 18 residues. Germline V gives CDR1 SGDLS, CDR2 YYNGEE. Full variable domain (remainder filled in from reference TRBV9 and TRBJ1-3): DSGVTQTPKHLITATGQRVTLRCSPRSGDLSVYWYQQSLDQGLQFLIQYYNGEERAKGNILERFSAQQFPDLHSELNLSSLELGDSALYFCASSPPLSGEALGNTIYFGEGSWLTVV.

The chain recombines TRBV5-5 with TRBJ2-2; 10 bases line up with TRBD2. CDR3 length: 16 amino acids. J lost 7 bases, V lost 2 bases, and 8 bases had no gene match. Germline-derived CDR1 and CDR2 are SGHKS and YYEKEE (reference sequence). The CDR3 DNA reads as TGTGCCAGCAGCTTTGGCCTAGCGGGGGAGAACGGGGAGCTGTTTTTT. Translated: CASSFGLAGENGELFF.

The chain is built from TRBV3-1 (or the pseudogene TRBV3-2) and TRBJ2-3, with TRBD2 identical over 12 bases. The CDR3 sequence is 18 residues long. Germline lookup yields CDR1 LGHDT and CDR2 YNNKEL (reference sequence). The trim removed 5 bases at V and 2 bases at J, leaving 11 bases unmatched. The CDR3 loop is CASSTPRTSGKATDTQYF. In nucleotides, the CDR3 is TGTGCCAGCAGCACCCCGAGGACTAGCGGGAAAGCCACAGATACGCAGTATTTT.

This chain joins TRBV20-1 and TRBJ1-5, with no clear D. Trimming left V 3 bases short and J 2 bases short, with 8 bases between. This CDR3 region has 13 residues. Germline V CDR1 and CDR2: DFQATT, SNEGSKA (reference sequence). In DNA form, the CDR3 reads TGCAGTGCTAGTCTGCGTGGCAATCAGCCCCAGCATTTT. It translates to CSASLRGNQPQHF.